The 3 T cell receptor beta chains below come from one sample, sequenced in a study of Ad26.COV2.S vaccination and SARS-CoV-2 variants. Sample treatment: around 19 received Ad26.COV2.S at low or high dose, single or two shots; 5 received placebo; per-sample allocation not given. Sampling happened 63 days after the first vaccine or placebo injection. TCRdb's table, derived via immunoSEQ multiplex PCR, lists solely in-frame clones and lacks some. The sample contains 430,000 or so clones, 89% of which appear only once. Sequenced material: peripheral blood, taken in a trial of Ad26.COV2.S vaccine versus placebo. Every receptor here comes from a person between 18 and 60 years old who received the Ad26.COV2.S COVID-19 vaccine or a placebo.

V and J are TRBV6-1 and TRBJ2-7; no clear D. Germline values: CDR1 MNHNS, CDR2 SASEGT. V gave up 2 bases and J gave up 7 bases, with 12 bases separating them. This CDR3 has 13 amino acids. Here the CDR3 reads CASSELGYYEQYV. In nucleotides, the CDR3 is TGTGCCAGCAGTGAATTGGGGTACTATGAGCAGTACGTC.

The rearrangement links TRBV9 to TRBJ1-3, with 9 nucleotides matching TRBD1. Germline loops: CDR1 SGDLS, CDR2 YYNGEE. V gave up 0 bases and J gave up 1 base; unmatched junction bases: 2. The CDR3 spans 16 residues. CDR3 coding DNA: TGTGCCAGCAGCGTAGCCGGGACAGGGTCTGGAAACACCATATATTTT. Translation: CASSVAGTGSGNTIYF.

This clone came up once. The chain uses TRBV2 and TRBJ1-6, with 7 bases aligning to TRBD1. CDR1 is SNHLY, CDR2 FYNNEI, per germline. There are 15 residues in the CDR3. V shed 3 bases and J 3 bases; nucleotides not matched to a gene: 2. The CDR3 DNA sequence: TGTGCCAGCAGTGAGGGACAGCACTATAATTCACCCCTCCACTTT. Amino acid sequence: CASSEGQHYNSPLHF.